This entry concerns a single T cell receptor (beta chain). What it binds is unknown. This sample was taken from a study of cytomegalovirus exposure and HLA in healthy donors. The CDR3 extends over 15 amino acids. The germline CDR1 and CDR2 sequences are MNHEY and SVGAGI. V dropped 5 bases and J dropped 7; count of bases not matched to a gene: 7. PCR primers comprised 60 Vbeta and 13 Jbeta primers. Assay: immunoSEQ multiplex PCR; the TCRdb copy retains only in-frame clones and omits some. This table has under 150,000 clones, about three quarters appearing once. Study-wide points: In vitro testing confirmed a few CMV-associated chains as specific for CMV antigens. More clonal expansion characterized HLA-associated TCR beta chains than equally common others in a later analysis.

The source of this sequence is a woman aged 55-70 years in good health and CMV-seropositive. Sequenced material: PBMCs. This chain links TRBV6-5 with TRBJ1-4; 10 nucleotides agree with TRBD1. CDR3: CASSRTGTGVEKLFF. The CDR3, as DNA: TGTGCCAGCAGTCGTACCGGGACAGGGGTTGAAAAACTGTTTTTT.